This T cell receptor beta chain derives from a study of blood T cell repertoires in COVID-19. On the study more broadly: The study drew acute and convalescent COVID-19 samples from the United States, Italy and Spain.

The germline CDR1 and CDR2 sequences are MNHNS and SASEGT. The CDR3 extends over 16 amino acids. Trimming removed 3 bases from V and 5 bases from J; junction bases left unmatched: 9. Here immunoSEQ multiplex PCR was the method, and the copy in TCRdb shows in-frame clones only, minus some. The sample lists around 250,000 clones; roughly 89% were seen once. Sequencing was done on a sample of peripheral blood. The V call is TRBV6-1, the J call TRBJ2-3; 9 positions match TRBD1. The receptor was derived from a middle-aged woman who had recovered from COVID-19. The DNA of the CDR3 is TGTGCCAGCAGTGAGCTCCCGGGACAGGGTTTAGATACGCAGTATTTT. It translates to CASSELPGQGLDTQYF.